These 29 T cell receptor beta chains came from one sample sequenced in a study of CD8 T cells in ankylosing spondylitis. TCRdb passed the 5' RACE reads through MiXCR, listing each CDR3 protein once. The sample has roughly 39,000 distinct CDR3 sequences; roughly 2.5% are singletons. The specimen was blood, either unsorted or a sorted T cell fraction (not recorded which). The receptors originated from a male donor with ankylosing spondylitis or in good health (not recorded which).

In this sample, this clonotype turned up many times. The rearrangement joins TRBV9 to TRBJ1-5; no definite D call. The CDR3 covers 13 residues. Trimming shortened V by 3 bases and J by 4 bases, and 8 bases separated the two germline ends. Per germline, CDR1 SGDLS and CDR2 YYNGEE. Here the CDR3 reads CASSAQTNQPQHF. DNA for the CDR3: TGTGCCAGCAGCGCACAAACTAATCAGCCCCAGCATTTT.

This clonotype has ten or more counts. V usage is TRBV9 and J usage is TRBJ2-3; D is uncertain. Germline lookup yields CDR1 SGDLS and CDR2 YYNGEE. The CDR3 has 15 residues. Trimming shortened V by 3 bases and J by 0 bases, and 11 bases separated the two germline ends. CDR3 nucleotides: TGTGCCAGCAGCGGAACCTCACAGAGCACAGATACGCAGTATTTT. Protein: CASSGTSQSTDTQYF.

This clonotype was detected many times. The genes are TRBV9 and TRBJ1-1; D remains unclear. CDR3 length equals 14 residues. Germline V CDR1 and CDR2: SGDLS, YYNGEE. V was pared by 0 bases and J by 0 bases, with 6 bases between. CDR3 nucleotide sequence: TGTGCCAGCAGCGTAGGGGCGTTGAACACTGAAGCTTTCTTT. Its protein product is CASSVGALNTEAFF.

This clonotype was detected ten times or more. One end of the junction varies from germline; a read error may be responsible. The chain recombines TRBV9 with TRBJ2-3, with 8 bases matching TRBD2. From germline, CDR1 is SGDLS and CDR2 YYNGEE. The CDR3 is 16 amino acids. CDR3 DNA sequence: TGTGCCAGCAGCGTAGTGGCTAGCGGGCCGGCAGATACGAAGTATTTT. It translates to CASSVVASGPADTKYF.

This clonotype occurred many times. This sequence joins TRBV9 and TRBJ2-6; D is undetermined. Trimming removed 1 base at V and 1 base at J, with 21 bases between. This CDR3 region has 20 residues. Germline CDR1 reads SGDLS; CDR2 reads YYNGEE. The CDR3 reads CASSVTNNWRPFSGANVLTF. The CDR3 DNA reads TGTGCCAGCAGCGTAACGAACAACTGGCGGCCTTTTTCTGGGGCCAACGTCCTGACTTTC.

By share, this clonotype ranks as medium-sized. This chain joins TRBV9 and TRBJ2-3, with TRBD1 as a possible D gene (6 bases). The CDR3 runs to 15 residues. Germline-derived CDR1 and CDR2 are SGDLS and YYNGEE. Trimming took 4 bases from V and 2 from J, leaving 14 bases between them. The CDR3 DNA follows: TGTGCCAGCAGCTCTGCCGGGACATACACAGATACGCAGTATTTT. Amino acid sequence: CASSSAGTYTDTQYF.

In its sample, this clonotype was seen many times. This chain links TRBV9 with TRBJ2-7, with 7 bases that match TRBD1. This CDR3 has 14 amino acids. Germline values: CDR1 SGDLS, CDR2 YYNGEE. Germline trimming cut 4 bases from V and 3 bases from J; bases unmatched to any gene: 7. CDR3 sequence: CASSPRDSNYEQYF. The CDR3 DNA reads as TGTGCCAGCAGCCCCCGGGACAGTAACTACGAGCAGTACTTC. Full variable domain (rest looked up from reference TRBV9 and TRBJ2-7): DSGVTQTPKHLITATGQRVTLRCSPRSGDLSVYWYQQSLDQGLQFLIQYYNGEERAKGNILERFSAQQFPDLHSELNLSSLELGDSALYFCASSPRDSNYEQYFGPGTRLTVT.

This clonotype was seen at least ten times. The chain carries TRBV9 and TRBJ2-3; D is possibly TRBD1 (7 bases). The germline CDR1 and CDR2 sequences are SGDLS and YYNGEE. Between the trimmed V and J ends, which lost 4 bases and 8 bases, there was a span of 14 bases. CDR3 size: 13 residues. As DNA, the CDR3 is TGTGCCAGCAGCCCAGGGGGGCGGGTTACGCAGTATTTT. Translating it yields CASSPGGRVTQYF. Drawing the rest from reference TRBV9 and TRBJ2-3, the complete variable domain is DSGVTQTPKHLITATGQRVTLRCSPRSGDLSVYWYQQSLDQGLQFLIQYYNGEERAKGNILERFSAQQFPDLHSELNLSSLELGDSALYFCASSPGGRVTQYFGPGTRLTVL.

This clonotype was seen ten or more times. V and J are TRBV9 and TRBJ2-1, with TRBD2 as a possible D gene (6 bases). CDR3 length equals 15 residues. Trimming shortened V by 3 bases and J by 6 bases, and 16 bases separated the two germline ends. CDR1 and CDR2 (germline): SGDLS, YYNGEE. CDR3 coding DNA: TGTGCCAGCAGCGCTCGTTGGGGGGTGGGCAATGAGCAGTTCTTC. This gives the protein CASSARWGVGNEQFF.

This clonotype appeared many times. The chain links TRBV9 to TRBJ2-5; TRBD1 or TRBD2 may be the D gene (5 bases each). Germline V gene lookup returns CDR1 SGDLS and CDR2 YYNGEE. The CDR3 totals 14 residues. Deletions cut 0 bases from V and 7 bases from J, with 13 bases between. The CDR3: CASSVGTGPGTQYF. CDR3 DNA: TGTGCCAGCAGCGTAGGTACGGGGCCGGGGACCCAGTACTTC.

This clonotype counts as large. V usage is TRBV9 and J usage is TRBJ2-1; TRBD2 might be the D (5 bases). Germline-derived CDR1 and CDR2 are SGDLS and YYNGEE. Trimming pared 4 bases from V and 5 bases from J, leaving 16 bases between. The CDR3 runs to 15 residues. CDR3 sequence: CASSPGIRGDNEQFF. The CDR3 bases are TGTGCCAGCAGCCCCGGCATCCGGGGAGACAATGAGCAGTTCTTC.

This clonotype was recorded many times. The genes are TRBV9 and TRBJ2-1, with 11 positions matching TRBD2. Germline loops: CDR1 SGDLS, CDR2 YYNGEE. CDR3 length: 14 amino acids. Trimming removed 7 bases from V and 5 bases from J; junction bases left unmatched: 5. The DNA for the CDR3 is TGTGCCAGCGGGGGACTAGCGGTAAACAATGAGCAGTTCTTC. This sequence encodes CASGGLAVNNEQFF.

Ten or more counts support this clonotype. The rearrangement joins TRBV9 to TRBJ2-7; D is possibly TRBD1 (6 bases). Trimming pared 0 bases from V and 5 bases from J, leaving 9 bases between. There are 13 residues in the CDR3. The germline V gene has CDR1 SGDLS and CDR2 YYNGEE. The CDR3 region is CASSVGQGNEQYF. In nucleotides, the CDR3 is TGTGCCAGCAGCGTAGGGCAGGGGAACGAGCAGTACTTC. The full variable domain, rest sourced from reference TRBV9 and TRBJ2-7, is DSGVTQTPKHLITATGQRVTLRCSPRSGDLSVYWYQQSLDQGLQFLIQYYNGEERAKGNILERFSAQQFPDLHSELNLSSLELGDSALYFCASSVGQGNEQYFGPGTRLTVT.

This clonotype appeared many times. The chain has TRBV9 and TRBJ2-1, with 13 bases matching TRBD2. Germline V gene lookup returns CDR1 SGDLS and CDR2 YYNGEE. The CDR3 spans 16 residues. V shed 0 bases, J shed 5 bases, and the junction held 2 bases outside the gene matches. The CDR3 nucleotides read TGTGCCAGCAGCGTAGGACTAGCGGGGGGACACAATGAGCAGTTCTTC. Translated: CASSVGLAGGHNEQFF.

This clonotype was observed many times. The CDR3 DNA sequence: TGTGCCAGCAGCGTAGACACCGGGGAGCTGTTTTTT. Protein sequence: CASSVDTGELFF. The chain is built from TRBV9 and TRBJ2-2; no clear D gene. V lost 0 bases and J 3 bases, leaving 0 bases between the germline ends. This CDR3 is 12 amino acids long. In germline, CDR1 is SGDLS, CDR2 YYNGEE.

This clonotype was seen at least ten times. In DNA, the CDR3 is TGTGCCAGCAGCGTTTCGGTGGAGTACGAGCAGTACTTC. Its protein is CASSVSVEYEQYF. The genes are TRBV9 and TRBJ2-7; D gene unclear. Trimming cost V 2 bases and J 4 bases, with 10 bases left between them. Germline V gene sequence: CDR1 SGDLS, CDR2 YYNGEE. The CDR3 runs to 13 residues.

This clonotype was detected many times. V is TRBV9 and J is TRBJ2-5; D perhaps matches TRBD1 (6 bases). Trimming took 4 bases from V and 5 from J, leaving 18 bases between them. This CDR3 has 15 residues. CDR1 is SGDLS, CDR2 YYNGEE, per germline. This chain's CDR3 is CASSILDTQGETQYF. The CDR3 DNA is TGTGCCAGCAGCATTTTGGACACCCAGGGGGAGACCCAGTACTTC.

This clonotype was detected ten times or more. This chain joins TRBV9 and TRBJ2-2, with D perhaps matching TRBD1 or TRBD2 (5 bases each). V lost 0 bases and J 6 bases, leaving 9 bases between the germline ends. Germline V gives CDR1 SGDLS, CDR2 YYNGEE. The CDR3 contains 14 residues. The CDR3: CASSVVWGPGELFF. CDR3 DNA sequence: TGTGCCAGCAGCGTAGTTTGGGGACCCGGGGAGCTGTTTTTT.

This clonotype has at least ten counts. CDR3 region: CASSVEPWETQYF. Here the CDR3 DNA reads TGTGCCAGCAGCGTGGAACCCTGGGAGACGCAGTATTTT. The rearrangement uses TRBV9 and TRBJ2-3; D perhaps matches TRBD2 (5 bases). The germline gives CDR1 SGDLS, CDR2 YYNGEE. The CDR3 totals 13 residues. V was pared by 2 bases and J by 9 bases, with 13 bases between.

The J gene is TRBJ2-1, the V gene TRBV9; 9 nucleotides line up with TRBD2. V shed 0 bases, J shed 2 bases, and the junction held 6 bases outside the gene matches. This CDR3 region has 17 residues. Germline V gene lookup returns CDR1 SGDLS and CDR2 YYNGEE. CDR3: CASSVEASGAPYNEQFF. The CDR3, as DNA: TGTGCCAGCAGCGTAGAGGCTAGCGGGGCCCCCTACAATGAGCAGTTCTTC.

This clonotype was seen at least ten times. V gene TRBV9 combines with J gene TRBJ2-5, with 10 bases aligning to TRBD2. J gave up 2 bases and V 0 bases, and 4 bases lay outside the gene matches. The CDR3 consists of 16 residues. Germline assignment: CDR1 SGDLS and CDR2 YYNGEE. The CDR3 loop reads CASSVGRGLAQETQYF. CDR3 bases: TGTGCCAGCAGCGTAGGTAGGGGACTAGCGCAAGAGACCCAGTACTTC.

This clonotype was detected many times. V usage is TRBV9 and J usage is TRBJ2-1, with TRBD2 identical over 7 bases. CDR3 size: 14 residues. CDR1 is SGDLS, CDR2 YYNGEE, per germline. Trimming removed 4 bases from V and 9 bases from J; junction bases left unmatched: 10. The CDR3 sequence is CASSLGGPPSEQFF. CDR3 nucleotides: TGTGCCAGCAGCCTGGGAGGGCCACCTAGTGAGCAGTTCTTC.

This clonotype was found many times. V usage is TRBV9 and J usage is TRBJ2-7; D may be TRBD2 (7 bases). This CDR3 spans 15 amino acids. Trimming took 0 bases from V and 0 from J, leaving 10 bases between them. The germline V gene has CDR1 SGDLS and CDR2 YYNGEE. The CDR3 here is CASSVEGGGSYEQYF. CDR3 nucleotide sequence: TGTGCCAGCAGCGTAGAGGGAGGGGGCTCCTACGAGCAGTACTTC. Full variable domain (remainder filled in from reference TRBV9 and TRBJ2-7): DSGVTQTPKHLITATGQRVTLRCSPRSGDLSVYWYQQSLDQGLQFLIQYYNGEERAKGNILERFSAQQFPDLHSELNLSSLELGDSALYFCASSVEGGGSYEQYFGPGTRLTVT.

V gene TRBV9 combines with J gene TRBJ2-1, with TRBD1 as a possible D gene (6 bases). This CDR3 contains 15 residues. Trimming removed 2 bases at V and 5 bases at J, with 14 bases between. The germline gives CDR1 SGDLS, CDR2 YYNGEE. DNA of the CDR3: TGTGCCAGCAGCGTCCTGCTGGGGGCCAACAATGAGCAGTTCTTC. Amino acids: CASSVLLGANNEQFF.

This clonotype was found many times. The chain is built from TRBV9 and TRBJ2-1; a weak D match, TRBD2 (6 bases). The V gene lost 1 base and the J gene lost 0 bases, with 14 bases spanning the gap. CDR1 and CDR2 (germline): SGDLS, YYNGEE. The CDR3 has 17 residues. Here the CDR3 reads CASSVLGSQLSYNEQFF. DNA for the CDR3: TGTGCCAGCAGCGTACTCGGGAGCCAGCTCTCCTACAATGAGCAGTTCTTC.

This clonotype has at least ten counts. CDR3 protein: CASSRPGYSDTQYF. CDR3 DNA: TGTGCCAGCAGTCGCCCAGGGTATTCAGATACGCAGTATTTT. The chain links TRBV9 to TRBJ2-3, with D perhaps TRBD1 (5 bases). Trimming cost V 5 bases and J 4 bases, with 14 bases left between them. Germline V gene data show CDR1 as SGDLS and CDR2 as YYNGEE. This CDR3 contains 14 residues.

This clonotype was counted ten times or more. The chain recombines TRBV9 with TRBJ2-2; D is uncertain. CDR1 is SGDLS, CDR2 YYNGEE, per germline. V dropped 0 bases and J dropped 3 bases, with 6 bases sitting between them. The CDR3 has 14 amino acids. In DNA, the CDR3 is TGTGCCAGCAGCGTAGGCCCTGACACCGGGGAGCTGTTTTTT. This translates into CASSVGPDTGELFF. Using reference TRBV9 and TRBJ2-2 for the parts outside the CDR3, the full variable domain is DSGVTQTPKHLITATGQRVTLRCSPRSGDLSVYWYQQSLDQGLQFLIQYYNGEERAKGNILERFSAQQFPDLHSELNLSSLELGDSALYFCASSVGPDTGELFFGEGSRLTVL.

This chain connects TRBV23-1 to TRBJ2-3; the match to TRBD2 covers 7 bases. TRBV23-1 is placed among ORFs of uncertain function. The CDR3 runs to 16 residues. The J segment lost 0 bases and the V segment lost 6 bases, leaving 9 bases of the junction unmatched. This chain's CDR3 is CASSRPGEGSTDTQYF. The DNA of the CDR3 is TGCGCCAGCAGCCGCCCCGGGGAGGGCAGCACAGATACGCAGTATTTT.

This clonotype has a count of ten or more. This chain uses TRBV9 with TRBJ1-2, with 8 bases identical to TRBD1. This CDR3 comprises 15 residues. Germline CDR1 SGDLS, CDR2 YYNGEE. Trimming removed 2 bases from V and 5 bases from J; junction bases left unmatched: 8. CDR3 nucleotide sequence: TGTGCCAGCAGCGTCGGGACAGGCGAGGGATATGGCTACACCTTC. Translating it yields CASSVGTGEGYGYTF.